Listed here is a single TCR beta chain. The germline V gene has CDR1 DFQATT and CDR2 SNEGSKA (reference sequence). The CDR3 sequence is 11 residues long. This specimen belongs to a study of blood T cell repertoires in COVID-19. Across the study: Samples of COVID-19 (acute and convalescent) were obtained from the United States, Italy and Spain. Sources were T cells, B-cell-depleted T cells, or PBMCs; the material itself was cDNA or gDNA.

Original processing methods: Nucleated cell counts were estimated from reference gene primer amplification. Here immunoSEQ multiplex PCR was the method, and the copy in TCRdb shows in-frame clones only, minus some. V and J calls and clone size are as listed in that table; D and trimming were resolved from the DNA. In the table there are roughly 200,000 clones, 65% to 85% of which are singletons. Material for sequencing was peripheral blood. The chain links TRBV20-1 to TRBJ2-1; 8 positions match TRBD1. The receptor comes from a man aged 40-49 years with acute or convalescent COVID-19. For the CDR3, the DNA is TGCCTCGGGACAGGTTACAATGAGCAGTTCTTC. Translating it yields CLGTGYNEQFF.